The 2 T cell receptor beta chains in this list originate from one sample, sequenced in a study of cytomegalovirus exposure and HLA in healthy donors (dated by TCRdb to 2016 to 2017). Libraries were constructed by the immunoSEQ multiplex PCR assay. The multiplex PCR relied on a mix of 60 forward primers for TCR Vbeta segments and 13 reverse primers for TCR Jbeta segments. TCRdb's version of the immuneACCESS table is confined to in-frame rearrangements and falls short of the full clone set. An unresolved V gene accounts for under half of the shortfall where checked; the remainder is of unknown origin. Recorded for this sample are some 150,000 clones; about 88% of them occurred a single time. The ten largest account for 2% to 2.5% of the sample. Sequenced sample: PBMCs. The source is a woman aged 18-30 years in good health and CMV-seronegative.

The chain has TRBV4-1 and TRBJ2-5; tentatively, D is TRBD2 (6 bases). CDR3 length equals 15 residues. Trimming removed 0 bases at V and 4 bases at J, with 12 bases between. Per germline, CDR1 MGHRA and CDR2 YSYEKL. In nucleotides, the CDR3 is TGCGCCAGCAGCCAAGAAGGAGGGAAGGGAGAGACCCAGTACTTC. The encoded protein is CASSQEGGKGETQYF.

This chain connects TRBV7-2 to TRBJ2-3; 7 bases fit TRBD1. This CDR3 region has 17 residues. Germline V gives CDR1 SGHTA, CDR2 FQGNSA. Trimming took 4 bases from V and 8 from J; bases not matched to a gene: 18. Written as DNA, the CDR3 is TGTGCCAGCAGCTCCCCCATCCTGACAGGGCCCCCGGGTACGCAGTATTTT. Translated, it gives CASSSPILTGPPGTQYF.